A selection of T cell receptor beta chains follows, all from one sample in a study of beta chain features in type 1 diabetes. Profiling relied on immunoSEQ multiplex PCR, and the TCRdb table lists in-frame clones only, not all of them. The table records roughly 380,000 clones, around 19% of them present only once. The sequenced material came from naive CD4+ T cells from blood. These receptors originate from a woman between 18 and 29 years old in good health. Both conserved end residues are part of each CDR3. A D gene is named only where the DNA matches it firmly. Clone size is not always given. Where it is, it says once, few, many or a class for expanded clones.

J gene,clone size,D gene,V gene,CDR3 DNA,CDR3 protein
TRBJ2-4,-,-,TRBV6-1,TGTGCCAGCAGTGAGCCGGACAGCCGAGACATTCAGTACTTC,CASSEPDSRDIQYF
TRBJ2-5,few,-,TRBV2,TGTGCCAGCAGCGAGGACTATACTCAAGAGACCCAGTACTTC,CASSEDYTQETQYF
TRBJ2-2,few,TRBD2,TRBV11-1,TGTGCCAGCAGTTCCTGGACTAGCGGTAACACCGGGGAGCTGTTTTTT,CASSSWTSGNTGELFF
TRBJ2-1,-,-,TRBV4-2,TGTGCCAGCAGCCAAGATGCAGGAACCTCCTACAATGAGCAGTTCTTC,CASSQDAGTSYNEQFF
TRBJ2-3,few,-,TRBV9,TGTGCCAGCAGCGTAAGAGGACAGAGCACAGATACGCAGTATTTT,CASSVRGQSTDTQYF
TRBJ2-5,-,TRBD2,TRBV2,TGTGCCAGCAGTGCTGGGGGGGGACGCAATCAAGAGACCCAGTACTTC,CASSAGGGRNQETQYF
TRBJ2-1,-,TRBD2,TRBV4-1,TGCGCCAGCAGCCACCGTGGACTAGCGGGAGGGCCAGGATACAATGAGCAGTTCTTC,CASSHRGLAGGPGYNEQFF
TRBJ2-1,-,TRBD2,TRBV5-1,TGCGCCAGCAGCCCTCGCCTAGCGGGAGGGATAGATGAGCAGTTCTTC,CASSPRLAGGIDEQFF
TRBJ2-7,-,TRBD2,TRBV19,TGTGCCAGTAGTACACGGACTAGCGGAGCATCCTCCTACGAGCAGTACTTC,CASSTRTSGASSYEQYF
TRBJ2-5,-,TRBD1,TRBV2,TGTGCCAGCAGTGGGACAGGGGGCCCCCTGGAGACCCAGTACTTC,CASSGTGGPLETQYF
TRBJ1-6,few,TRBD1,TRBV5-1,TGCGCCAGCAGCTCTTCCGGGACAGGGGGGACGACCCTCCACTTT,CASSSSGTGGTTLHF
TRBJ2-1,few,TRBD1,TRBV18,TGTGCCAGCTCATTTGGGCAGGGGGCTGACAATGAGCAGTTCTTC,CASSFGQGADNEQFF
TRBJ1-1,few,TRBD1,TRBV30,TGTGCCTGGAGTCGGCGAGACAGGGTCACTGAAGCTTTCTTT,CAWSRRDRVTEAFF
TRBJ1-5,-,-,TRBV27,TGTGCCAGCAGCCCGCAGGGAAGGGGCAATCAGCCCCAGCATTTT,CASSPQGRGNQPQHF
TRBJ2-4,few,-,TRBV7-9,TGTGCCAGCAGCCCTAGCATAACCAAAAACATTCAGTACTTC,CASSPSITKNIQYF
TRBJ1-3,few,-,TRBV5-1,TGCGCCAGCAACCTGGACTCTCCTACTGGAAACACCATATATTTT,CASNLDSPTGNTIYF
TRBJ2-7,-,-,TRBV7-2,TGTGCCAGCAGCTTCCAGGGGGAGGCCGGGGAGCAGTACTTC,CASSFQGEAGEQYF
TRBJ1-1,few,-,TRBV5-1,TGCGCCAGCAGCTTGATATCGGGGAACACTGAAGCTTTCTTT,CASSLISGNTEAFF
TRBJ2-3,-,TRBD2,TRBV7-2,TGTGCCAGCAGCTCACTAGCGGGGAGGGTCACAGATACGCAGTATTTT,CASSSLAGRVTDTQYF
TRBJ2-7,-,TRBD2,TRBV18,TGTGCCAGCTCACCGGTGACGGAGCGGGATCGGATTGAGTACTTC,CASSPVTERDRIEYF
TRBJ2-1,-,-,TRBV10-3,TGTGCCATCAGGAACAGGGACGAGCAGTTCTTC,CAIRNRDEQFF
TRBJ2-1,-,TRBD2,TRBV5-1,TGCGCCAGCAGCTTGGTAGTAGCGGGAGGGCCGAATGAGCAGTTCTTC,CASSLVVAGGPNEQFF
TRBJ2-1,few,TRBD2,TRBV7-2,TGTGCCAGCAGCTTAGTCAGTGCTAGCGGAGAGCAGTTCTTC,CASSLVSASGEQFF
TRBJ1-1,-,TRBD1,TRBV5-1,TGCGCCAGCAGCTTGGTGTGGACAGGGTTAACTGAAGCTTTCTTT,CASSLVWTGLTEAFF
TRBJ2-5,few,-,TRBV25-1,TGTGCCAGCAGTGAATCCGGGGGTCAGACCCAGTACTTC,CASSESGGQTQYF
TRBJ2-5,few,-,TRBV23-1,TGCGCCAGCATCCGGGGACTGGGGAACAGGTCCCAAGAGACCCAGTACTTC,CASIRGLGNRSQETQYF
TRBJ2-7,-,TRBD2,TRBV11-2,TGTGCCAGCAGCCCGATGAGGCGAGCGGGATCGGGTCTCCACGAGCAGTACTTC,CASSPMRRAGSGLHEQYF
TRBJ2-1,few,-,TRBV19,TGTGCCAGTAGTATCCCCTCAACAGGGTACAATGAGCAGTTCTTC,CASSIPSTGYNEQFF
TRBJ2-2,few,-,TRBV11-1,TGTGCCAGCAGCTTAACGGGGATTCACCGGGAGCTGTTTTTT,CASSLTGIHRELFF
TRBJ1-5,few,TRBD1,TRBV6-5,TGTGCCAGCAGTTCCCCCGGGACAGGGGAATCTCAGCCCCAGCATTTT,CASSSPGTGESQPQHF
TRBJ2-1,-,TRBD1,TRBV9,TGTGCCAGCAGCTCCTACGGGACAGGGACCCATGAGCAGTTCTTC,CASSSYGTGTHEQFF
TRBJ1-1,-,-,TRBV12-5,TGTGCTAGTGGCCCCTCCAACACTGAAGCTTTCTTT,CASGPSNTEAFF
TRBJ1-4,-,-,TRBV15,TGTGCCACCAGCAGAGATTATGTGTCGGGGAATGAAAAACTGTTTTTT,CATSRDYVSGNEKLFF
TRBJ1-1,-,TRBD1,TRBV29-1,TGCAGCGGTGGACAGGTTAACACTGAAGCTTTCTTT,CSGGQVNTEAFF
TRBJ2-7,few,-,TRBV9,TGTGCCAGCAGCGTAGAGTCCAGGACTGAGCAGTACTTC,CASSVESRTEQYF
TRBJ1-3,-,TRBD1,TRBV29-1,TGCAGCGTCCCGGGACAGGGCTTCTCTGGAAACACCATATATTTT,CSVPGQGFSGNTIYF
TRBJ2-5,few,TRBD2,TRBV5-1,TGCGCCAGCAGCGGGGGACTAGCGGGTGGAGAGACCCAGTACTTC,CASSGGLAGGETQYF
TRBJ1-4,few,-,TRBV5-4,TGTGCCAGCGCGTCCCGGGGTGGAGTTAATGAAAAACTGTTTTTT,CASASRGGVNEKLFF
TRBJ1-1,-,TRBD1,TRBV29-1,TGCAGCGCCCTGGGACAGCCGAACACTGAAGCTTTCTTT,CSALGQPNTEAFF
TRBJ2-1,few,TRBD1,TRBV9,TGTGCCAGCAGTCCCGGACAGGGAATGGCAAATGAGCAGTTCTTC,CASSPGQGMANEQFF
TRBJ1-5,few,TRBD1,TRBV5-1,TGCGCCAGCAGCGTCGACAGGGATCAGCCCCAGCATTTT,CASSVDRDQPQHF
TRBJ1-1,-,-,TRBV18,TGTGCCACCTCGGAGGGGATCAACACTGAAGCTTTCTTT,CATSEGINTEAFF